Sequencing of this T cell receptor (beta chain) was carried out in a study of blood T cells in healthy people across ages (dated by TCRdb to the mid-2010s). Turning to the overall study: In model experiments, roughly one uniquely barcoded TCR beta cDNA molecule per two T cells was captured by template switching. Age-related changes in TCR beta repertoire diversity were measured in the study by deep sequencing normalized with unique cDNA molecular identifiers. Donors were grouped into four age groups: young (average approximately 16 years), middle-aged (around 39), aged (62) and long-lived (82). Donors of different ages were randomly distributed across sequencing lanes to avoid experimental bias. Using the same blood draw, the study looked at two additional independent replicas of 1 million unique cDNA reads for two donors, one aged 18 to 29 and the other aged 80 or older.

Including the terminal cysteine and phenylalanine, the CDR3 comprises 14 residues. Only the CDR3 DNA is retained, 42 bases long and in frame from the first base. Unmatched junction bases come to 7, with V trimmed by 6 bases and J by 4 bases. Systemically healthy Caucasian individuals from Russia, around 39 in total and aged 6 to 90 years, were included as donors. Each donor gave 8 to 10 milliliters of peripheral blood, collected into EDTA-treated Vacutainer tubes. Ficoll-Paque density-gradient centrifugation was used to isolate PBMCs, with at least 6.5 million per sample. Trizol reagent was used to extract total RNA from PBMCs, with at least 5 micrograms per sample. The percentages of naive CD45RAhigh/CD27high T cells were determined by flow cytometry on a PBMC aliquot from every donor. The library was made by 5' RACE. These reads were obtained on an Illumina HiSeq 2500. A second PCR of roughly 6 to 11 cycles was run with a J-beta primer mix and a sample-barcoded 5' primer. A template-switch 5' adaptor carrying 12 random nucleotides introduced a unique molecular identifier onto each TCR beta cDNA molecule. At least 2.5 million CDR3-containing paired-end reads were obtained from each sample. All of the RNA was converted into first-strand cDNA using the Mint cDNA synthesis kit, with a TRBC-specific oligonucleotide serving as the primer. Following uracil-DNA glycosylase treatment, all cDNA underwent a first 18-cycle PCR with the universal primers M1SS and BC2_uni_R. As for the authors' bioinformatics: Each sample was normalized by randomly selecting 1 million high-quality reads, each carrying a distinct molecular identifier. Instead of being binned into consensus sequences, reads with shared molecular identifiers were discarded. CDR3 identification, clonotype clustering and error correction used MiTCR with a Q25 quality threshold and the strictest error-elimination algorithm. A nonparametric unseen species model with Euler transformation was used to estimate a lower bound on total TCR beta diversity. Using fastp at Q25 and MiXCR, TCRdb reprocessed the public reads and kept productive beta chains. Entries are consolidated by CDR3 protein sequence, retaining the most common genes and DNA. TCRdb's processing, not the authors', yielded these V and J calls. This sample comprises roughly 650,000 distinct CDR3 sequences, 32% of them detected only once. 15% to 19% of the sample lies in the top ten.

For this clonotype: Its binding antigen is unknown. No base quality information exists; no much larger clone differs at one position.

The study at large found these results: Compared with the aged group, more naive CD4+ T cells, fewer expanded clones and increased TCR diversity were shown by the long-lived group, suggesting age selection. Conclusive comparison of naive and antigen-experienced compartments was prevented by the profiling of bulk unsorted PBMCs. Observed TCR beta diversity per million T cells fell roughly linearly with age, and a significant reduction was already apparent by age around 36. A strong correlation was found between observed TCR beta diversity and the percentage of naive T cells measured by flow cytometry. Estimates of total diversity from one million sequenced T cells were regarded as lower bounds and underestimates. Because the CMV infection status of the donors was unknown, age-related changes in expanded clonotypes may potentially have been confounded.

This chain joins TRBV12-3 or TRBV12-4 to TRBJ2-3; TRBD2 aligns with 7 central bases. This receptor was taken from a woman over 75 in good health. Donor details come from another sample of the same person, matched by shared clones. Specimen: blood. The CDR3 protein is CASSGWGRADTQYF. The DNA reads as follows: TGTGCCAGCAGCGGTTGGGGGAGGGCAGATACGCAGTATTTT.